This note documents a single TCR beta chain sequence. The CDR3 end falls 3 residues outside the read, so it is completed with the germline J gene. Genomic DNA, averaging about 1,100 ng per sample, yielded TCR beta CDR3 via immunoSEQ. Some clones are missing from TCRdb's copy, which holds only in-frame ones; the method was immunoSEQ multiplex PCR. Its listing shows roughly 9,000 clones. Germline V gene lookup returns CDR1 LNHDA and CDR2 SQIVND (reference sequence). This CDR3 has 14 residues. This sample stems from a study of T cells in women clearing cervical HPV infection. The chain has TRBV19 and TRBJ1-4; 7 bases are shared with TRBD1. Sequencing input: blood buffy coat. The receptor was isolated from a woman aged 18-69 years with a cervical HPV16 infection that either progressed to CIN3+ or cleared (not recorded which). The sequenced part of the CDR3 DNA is TGTGCCAGTAGTATAACAGGGGACAATTCACCA. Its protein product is CASSITGDNSP. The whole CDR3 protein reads CASSITGDNSPLFF.